These 26 T cell receptor beta chains came from one sample sequenced in a study of T cells in Graves' hyperthyroidism and ophthalmopathy. Template material for amplifying TCR beta CDR3 regions consisted of RNA transcripts. HTBI primers were used for first-round RT-PCR of the TCR CDR3. TCRdb itself ran the multiplex PCR reads through MiXCR, one entry per CDR3 protein. The sample shows around 350,000 distinct CDR3 sequences, 15% to 19% of them seen only once. Sequences were obtained from blood. Source of these receptors: a young woman with Graves' hyperthyroidism that later progressed to Graves' ophthalmopathy.

Remarks on this clonotype: A clone one base away is much larger, so this may be a read error. J is TRBJ2-7 and V is TRBV2, with TRBD2 identical over 7 bases. The CDR3 covers 15 residues. Germline V gene lookup returns CDR1 SNHLY and CDR2 FYNNEI. CDR3 region: CASSGEGSHSCEQYF. In DNA, the CDR3 is TGTGCCAGCAGTGGGGAGGGATCCCACTCCTGCGAGCAGTACTTC.

This clonotype was detected a few times. This chain connects TRBV5-8 to TRBJ1-6; D is possibly TRBD1 (5 bases). The CDR3 extends over 16 amino acids. The germline CDR1 and CDR2 sequences are SGHTS and YDEGEE. Trimming shortened V by 6 bases and J by 1 base, and 14 bases separated the two germline ends. The CDR3 nucleotides read TGTGCCAGCACGCCGAATGGGGCTTCCTATAATTCACCCCTCCACTTT. Its protein product is CASTPNGASYNSPLHF.

This clonotype was observed many times. The chain links TRBV6-2 or TRBV6-3 to TRBJ2-7; TRBD1 matches 8 bases. Germline V gene sequence: CDR1 MNHEY, CDR2 SVGEGT. Trimming took 0 bases from V and 3 from J; bases not matched to a gene: 4. The CDR3 is made up of 15 amino acids. Written as DNA, the CDR3 is TGTGCCAGCAGTTACTCGACCGGGACAGGCTACGAGCAGTACTTC. This codes for CASSYSTGTGYEQYF.

This clonotype has at least ten counts. The chain recombines TRBV5-1 with TRBJ2-7; 8 positions match TRBD2. The CDR3 sequence is 14 residues long. The V gene's germline CDR1 is SGHRS and CDR2 YFSETQ. Germline trimming cut 3 bases from V and 3 bases from J; bases unmatched to any gene: 5. The CDR3: CASSSLAEYYEQYF. The CDR3, as DNA: TGCGCCAGCAGCTCACTAGCGGAGTACTACGAGCAGTACTTC.

The V and J genes are TRBV27 and TRBJ2-3, with a tentative D call TRBD2 (6 bases). Trimming left V 3 bases short and J 3 bases short, with 10 bases between. In germline, CDR1 is MNHEY, CDR2 SMNVEV (reference sequence). CDR3 length: 14 amino acids. CDR3 bases: TGTGCCAGCAGTTTCTTGGGAGGAACAGATACGCAGTATTTT. Encoded protein: CASSFLGGTDTQYF.

The rearrangement links TRBV27 to TRBJ2-2; 9 bases are shared with TRBD1. The germline CDR1 and CDR2 sequences are MNHEY and SMNVEV (reference sequence). Trimming cost V 7 bases and J 7 bases; bases outside gene matches: 13. The CDR3 consists of 16 residues. CDR3 coding DNA: TGTGCCAGCACCGTATCCGGGACAGGGTACGACGGGGAGCTGTTTTTT. Translating gives CASTVSGTGYDGELFF.

The V gene is TRBV20-1, the J gene TRBJ2-5, with D tentatively TRBD2 (5 bases). The CDR3 is made up of 20 amino acids. Between the trimmed V and J ends, which lost 1 base and 0 bases, there was a span of 27 bases. Looked up from germline, CDR1 is DFQATT and CDR2 is SNEGSKA (reference sequence). The CDR3: CSARVDPRRAADRNQETQYF. CDR3 bases: TGCAGTGCTAGAGTAGATCCTCGGCGAGCGGCGGACCGAAACCAAGAGACCCAGTACTTC.

This clonotype showed up many times. The chain couples TRBV9 to TRBJ2-2; 8 bases agree with TRBD2. This CDR3 has 17 residues. CDR1 SGDLS and CDR2 YYNGEE come from the germline V gene. The V segment lost 0 bases and the J segment 4 bases; nucleotides outside the gene matches: 8. CDR3 coding DNA: TGTGCCAGCAGCGTAGGCGGGAGGCCCGCCGGCACCGGGGAGCTGTTTTTT. Translation: CASSVGGRPAGTGELFF. Full variable domain (outside the CDR3, taken from reference TRBV9 and TRBJ2-2): DSGVTQTPKHLITATGQRVTLRCSPRSGDLSVYWYQQSLDQGLQFLIQYYNGEERAKGNILERFSAQQFPDLHSELNLSSLELGDSALYFCASSVGGRPAGTGELFFGEGSRLTVL.

In this sample, this clonotype turned up many times. The gene calls are TRBV5-1 and TRBJ2-1; no clear D gene. The CDR3 loop spans 15 amino acids. Germline assignment: CDR1 SGHRS and CDR2 YFSETQ. The V and J ends lost 4 bases and 0 bases respectively, with 11 bases between them. The CDR3 loop reads CASSPRQNSYNEQFF. In nucleotides, the CDR3 is TGCGCCAGCAGCCCCCGGCAGAACTCCTACAATGAGCAGTTCTTC.

This clonotype was counted many times. The chain carries TRBV6-1 and TRBJ1-2, with 9 bases lining up with TRBD1. The V and J ends lost 8 bases and 1 base, in that order; junction bases with no gene match: 11. The CDR3 consists of 16 residues. Looked up from germline, CDR1 is MNHNS and CDR2 is SASEGT. In DNA form, the CDR3 reads TGTGCCAGCTCCGATTCCGGGACAGGGATTAACTATGGCTACACCTTC. Protein product: CASSDSGTGINYGYTF.

This clonotype has ten or more counts. The chain carries TRBV7-3 and TRBJ1-1, with a tentative D call TRBD1 (5 bases). Trimming took 5 bases from V and 8 from J, leaving 18 bases between them. Germline CDR1 reads SGHTA; CDR2 reads FQGTGA. The CDR3 totals 14 residues. The CDR3 DNA follows: TGTGCCAGCAGCGTTAACTCTCGACAGTCCGAAGCTTTCTTT. Translated: CASSVNSRQSEAFF.

This chain connects TRBV9 to TRBJ2-1, with 12 bases lining up with TRBD2. The CDR3 is 15 amino acids. The trim removed 0 bases at V and 9 bases at J, leaving 4 bases unmatched. The V gene's germline CDR1 is SGDLS and CDR2 YYNGEE. CDR3 bases: TGTGCCAGCAGCGTAGAAGGGACTAGCGGGTTTGAGCAGTTCTTC. It specifies CASSVEGTSGFEQFF.

The sample holds many counts of this clonotype. This chain connects TRBV6-1 to TRBJ2-7; possible D gene TRBD2, 6 bases. The germline CDR1 and CDR2 sequences are MNHNS and SASEGT. V lost 7 bases and J 5 bases, leaving 15 bases between the germline ends. This CDR3 has 13 amino acids. Here the CDR3 reads CASMGDSSHEQYF. In nucleotides, the CDR3 is TGTGCCAGCATGGGGGACTCGAGCCACGAGCAGTACTTC.

This clonotype was counted many times. The chain combines TRBV18 with TRBJ2-7; D is unresolved. Looked up from germline, CDR1 is KGHSH and CDR2 is LQKENI. The CDR3 totals 13 residues. The germline V and J ends were trimmed by 6 bases and 6 bases, with 15 bases remaining between them. The DNA of the CDR3 is TGTGCCAGCTCCCCTGGATGGGGTCGCGAGCAGTACTTC. Translation: CASSPGWGREQYF.

Concerning this clonotype itself: Germline is not matched at one junction end, which may reflect a read error. The chain couples TRBV5-1 to TRBJ1-4; no firm D call. The CDR3 spans 13 residues. CDR1 SGHRS and CDR2 YFSETQ come from the germline V gene. Here the CDR3 DNA reads TGCACCAGCAGCCTACCAACTAATGAAAAACTGTTTTTT. Residues: CTSSLPTNEKLFF.

In this sample, this clonotype turned up a few times. This chain uses TRBV3-1 with TRBJ2-7; D unresolved. Germline CDR1 reads LGHDT; CDR2 reads YNNKEL (reference sequence). The CDR3 is 15 amino acids. V was clipped by 1 base and J by 6 bases, with 16 bases between them. The CDR3 sequence is CASSQGRTTHREQYF. CDR3 sequence (DNA): TGTGCCAGCAGCCAAGGGCGGACCACCCATCGCGAGCAGTACTTC.

About this clonotype: This may stem from a read error, because a much larger clone lies one nucleotide away. The rearrangement links TRBV28 to TRBJ2-2, with TRBD1 as a possible D gene (5 bases). The germline V gene has CDR1 MDHEN and CDR2 SYDVKM. Trimming left V 2 bases short and J 1 base short, with 8 bases between. The CDR3 consists of 15 residues. CDR3 nucleotide sequence: TGTGCCAGCAGTTTAATAAGGGGGAACACCGGGGAGCTGTTTTTT. The encoded protein is CASSLIRGNTGELFF.

This clonotype was observed many times. The J gene is TRBJ1-5, the V gene TRBV28, with 7 bases that match TRBD1. Germline V gene sequence: CDR1 MDHEN, CDR2 SYDVKM. The length of the CDR3 is 15 residues. V trimming: 2 bases; J trimming: 3 bases; junction bases outside the gene matches: 4. The CDR3 sequence: CASSLQGEFNQPQHF. As DNA, the CDR3 is TGTGCCAGCAGTTTACAGGGGGAGTTCAATCAGCCCCAGCATTTT.

The chain combines TRBV6-2 or TRBV6-3 with TRBJ2-3; 12 bases are shared with TRBD2. This CDR3 spans 15 amino acids. Germline V gene data show CDR1 as MNHEY and CDR2 as SVGEGT. V lost 5 bases to trimming and J lost 11 bases; unmatched junction nucleotides: 11. CDR3 residues: CASSIPGLAGLRQYF. Written as DNA, the CDR3 is TGTGCCAGCAGTATTCCGGGACTAGCGGGCCTTAGGCAGTATTTT.

This clonotype was seen ten or more times. V gene TRBV27 combines with J gene TRBJ1-2; D is perhaps TRBD1 (5 bases). Per germline, CDR1 MNHEY and CDR2 SMNVEV (reference sequence). This CDR3 spans 17 amino acids. The V end lost 2 bases, the J end lost 6 bases, and 22 bases lay between the germline ends. CDR3 nucleotide sequence: TGTGCCAGCAGTTTAGGTTTACGGGCAGGGTTGGTTCATGGCTACACCTTC. Residues: CASSLGLRAGLVHGYTF.

CDR3 sequence (DNA): TGCAGTGCTAGGGACAAACTATGGGGCACTGAAGCTTTCTTT. It is translated as CSARDKLWGTEAFF. The chain carries TRBV20-1 and TRBJ1-1, with D possibly TRBD1 on 5 matching bases. This CDR3 region has 14 residues. The V gene lost 3 bases and the J gene lost 4 bases, with 15 bases spanning the gap. The germline V gene encodes CDR1 DFQATT and CDR2 SNEGSKA (reference sequence).

This clonotype appeared many times. The CDR3 DNA sequence: TGTGCCAGCAGCGCCACTAGGACTAGCGGTTGGAATGAGCAGTTCTTC. Translation gives CASSATRTSGWNEQFF. The chain employs TRBV7-9 and TRBJ2-1; 10 bases match TRBD2. The CDR3 is 16 residues long. V lost 5 bases to trimming and J lost 7 bases; unmatched junction nucleotides: 11. Looked up from germline, CDR1 is SEHNR and CDR2 is FQNEAQ (reference sequence).

This clonotype was counted ten times or more. CDR3 nucleotides: TGCAGTGCTAGTGCGGTCTCTGGGGCCAACGTCCTGACTTTC. As protein: CSASAVSGANVLTF. This rearrangement joins TRBV20-1 to TRBJ2-6; D remains ambiguous. Trimming cost V 3 bases and J 0 bases, with 6 bases left between them. CDR1 and CDR2 (germline): DFQATT, SNEGSKA (reference sequence). This CDR3 has 14 amino acids.

This clonotype was recorded a few times. In DNA, the CDR3 is TGTGCCAGCAGCGCCCGGGCTGAGAGCCCCTATGGCTACACCTTC. Protein product: CASSARAESPYGYTF. V usage is TRBV9 and J usage is TRBJ1-2; D is ambiguous. Per the germline V gene, CDR1 is SGDLS and CDR2 is YYNGEE. V was shortened by 3 bases and J by 4 bases, with 16 bases between the two germline ends. The CDR3 is 15 residues long.

This clonotype was seen a single time. V and J are TRBV3-1 and TRBJ2-1; no definite D call. V was pared by 0 bases and J by 4 bases, with 7 bases between. CDR1 is LGHDT, CDR2 YNNKEL, per germline (reference sequence). CDR3 size: 14 residues. CDR3 protein: CASSQDTSYNEQFF. In DNA form, the CDR3 reads TGTGCCAGCAGCCAAGATACCTCGTACAATGAGCAGTTCTTC.

This clonotype was found many times. The chain combines TRBV10-3 with TRBJ1-5; D is uncertain. The V gene lost 2 bases and the J gene lost 4 bases, with 6 bases spanning the gap. CDR3 size: 13 residues. Germline V gene lookup returns CDR1 ENHRY and CDR2 SYGVKD. This chain's CDR3 is CAISETGNQPQHF. In nucleotides, the CDR3 is TGTGCCATCAGTGAGACGGGAAATCAGCCCCAGCATTTT.